This T cell receptor (beta chain) was found in a study of blood T cell repertoires in COVID-19. Looking at the study overall: Samples representing acute and convalescent COVID-19 were sourced from the United States, Italy and Spain.

In the authors' workflow: Reference gene primer amplification gave estimated nucleated cell counts. Only in-frame clones appear in the TCRdb table, and some are missing; sequencing was by immunoSEQ multiplex PCR. V and J calls plus clone size are reproduced from that table; the DNA served to infer D and trimming. Of around 330,000 clones in the sample, around 85% were seen once. This clone was recorded once. The V gene lost 1 base and the J gene lost 9 bases, with 16 bases spanning the gap. From germline, CDR1 is MNHEY and CDR2 SMNVEV (reference sequence). The CDR3 covers 16 residues. The TCR originated in a woman in her thirties who had been exposed to COVID-19. The sample consisted of PBMCs or T cells enriched from blood (not recorded which). This chain uses TRBV27 with TRBJ1-6, with D unresolved. The CDR3 DNA follows: TGTGCCAGCAGTTTATATTGGACGGAGGGCCTTTCACCCCTCCACTTT. It codes for CASSLYWTEGLSPLHF.